The sequence of this TCR beta chain was determined in a study of blood T cell repertoires in COVID-19. In the study overall: Sample material is recorded as cDNA or gDNA derived from T cells, B-cell-depleted T cells, or PBMCs.

Repertoires were generated with immunoSEQ multiplex PCR, while TCRdb's copy carries only in-frame clones and drops some. The table records about 320,000 clones, roughly 85% of them present only once. CDR1 and CDR2 from the germline V gene are MNHEY and SVGAGI. Trimming removed 8 bases from V and 7 bases from J; junction bases left unmatched: 7. This CDR3 contains 13 residues. The chain employs TRBV6-5 and TRBJ1-5; TRBD1 matches at 8 bases. The origin of this receptor is a human donor in a cohort sampled during active COVID-19. Input material: peripheral blood. The CDR3 is CASPAPGGQPQHF. CDR3 nucleotide sequence: TGTGCCAGCCCAGCCCCAGGGGGCCAGCCCCAGCATTTT.